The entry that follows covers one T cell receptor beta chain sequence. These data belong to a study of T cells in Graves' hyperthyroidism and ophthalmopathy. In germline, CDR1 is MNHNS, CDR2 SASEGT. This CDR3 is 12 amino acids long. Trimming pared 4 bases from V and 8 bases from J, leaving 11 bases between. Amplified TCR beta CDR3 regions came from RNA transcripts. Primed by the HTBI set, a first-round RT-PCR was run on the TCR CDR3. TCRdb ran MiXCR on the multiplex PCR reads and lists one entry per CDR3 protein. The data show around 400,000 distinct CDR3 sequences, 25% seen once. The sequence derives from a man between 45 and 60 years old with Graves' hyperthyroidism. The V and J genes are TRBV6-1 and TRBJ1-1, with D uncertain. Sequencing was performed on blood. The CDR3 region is CASSGPGGEAFF. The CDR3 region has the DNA TGTGCCAGCAGTGGGCCTGGCGGAGAAGCTTTCTTT.